This record looks at one T cell receptor (beta chain) sequence and its context. Antigen unknown. One entry per CDR3 protein, without DNA, is what TCRdb gives after re-calling the 5' RACE reads. The sample's table shows about 300,000 distinct CDR3 sequences. This CDR3 is built from 14 residues. Per germline, CDR1 SGHDT and CDR2 YYEEEE. This sample is part of a study of monozygotic twins with inflammatory bowel disease. General study findings and limits: There was no support for any single strong signal or clonotype associated with IBD.

V and J are TRBV5-6 and TRBJ2-7; without DNA, the TCRdb call of TRBD1 cannot be checked. The sequenced sample consisted of blood. This receptor was obtained from a human donor with ulcerative colitis or Crohn's disease, or a healthy co-twin of an affected twin (not recorded which). The CDR3 sequence is CASSIRVLRYEQYF. The full variable domain, in which reference TRBV5-6 and TRBJ2-7 provide the parts outside the CDR3, is DAGVTQSPTHLIKTRGQQVTLRCSPKSGHDTVSWYQQALGQGPQFIFQYYEEEERQRGNFPDRFSGHQFPNYSSELNVNALLLGDSALYLCASSIRVLRYEQYFGPGTRLTVT.